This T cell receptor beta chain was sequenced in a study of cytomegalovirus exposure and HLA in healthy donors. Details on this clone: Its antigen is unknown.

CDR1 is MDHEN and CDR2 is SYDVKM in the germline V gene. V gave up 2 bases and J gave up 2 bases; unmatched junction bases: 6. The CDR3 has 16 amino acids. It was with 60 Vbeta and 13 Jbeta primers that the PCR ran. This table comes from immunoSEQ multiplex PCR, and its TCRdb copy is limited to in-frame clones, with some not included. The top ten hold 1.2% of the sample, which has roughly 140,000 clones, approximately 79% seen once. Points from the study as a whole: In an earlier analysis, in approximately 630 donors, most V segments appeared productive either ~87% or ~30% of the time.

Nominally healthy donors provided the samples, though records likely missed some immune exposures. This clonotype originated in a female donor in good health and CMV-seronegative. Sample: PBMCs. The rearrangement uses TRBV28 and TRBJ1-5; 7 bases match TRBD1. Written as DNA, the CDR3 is TGTGCCAGCAGTTTAAAACAGGGGAGAGGCAATCAGCCCCAGCATTTT. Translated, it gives CASSLKQGRGNQPQHF.